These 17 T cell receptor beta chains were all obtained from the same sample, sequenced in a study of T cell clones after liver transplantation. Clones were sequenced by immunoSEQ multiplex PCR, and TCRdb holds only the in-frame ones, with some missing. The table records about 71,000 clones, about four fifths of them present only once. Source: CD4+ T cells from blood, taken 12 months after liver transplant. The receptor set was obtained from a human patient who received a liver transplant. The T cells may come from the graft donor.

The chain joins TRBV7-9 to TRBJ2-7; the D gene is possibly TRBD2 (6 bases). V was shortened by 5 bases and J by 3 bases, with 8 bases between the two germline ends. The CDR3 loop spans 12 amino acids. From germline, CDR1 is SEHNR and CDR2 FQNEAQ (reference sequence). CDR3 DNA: TGTGCCAGCAGCGGGAGGCGCTACGAGCAGTACTTC. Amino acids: CASSGRRYEQYF.

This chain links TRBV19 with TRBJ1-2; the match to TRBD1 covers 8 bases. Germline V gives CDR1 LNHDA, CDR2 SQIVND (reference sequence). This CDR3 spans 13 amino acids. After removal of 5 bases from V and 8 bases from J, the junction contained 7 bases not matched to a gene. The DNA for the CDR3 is TGTGCCAGTAGTGGCCCAGGGGGCTGGGGCTACACCTTC. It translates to CASSGPGGWGYTF.

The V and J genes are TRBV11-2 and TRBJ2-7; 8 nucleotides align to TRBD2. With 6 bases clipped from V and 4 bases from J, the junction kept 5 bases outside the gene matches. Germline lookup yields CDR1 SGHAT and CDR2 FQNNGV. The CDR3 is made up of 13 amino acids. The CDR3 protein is CASSSGGTYEQYF. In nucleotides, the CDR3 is TGTGCCAGCAGTTCGGGGGGGACTTACGAGCAGTACTTC.

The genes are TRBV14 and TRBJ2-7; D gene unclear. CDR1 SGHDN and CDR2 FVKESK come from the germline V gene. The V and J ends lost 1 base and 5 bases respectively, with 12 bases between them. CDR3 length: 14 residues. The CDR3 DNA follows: TGTGCCAGCAGCCAAGGATACGGTTGGCACGAGCAGTACTTC. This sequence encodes CASSQGYGWHEQYF.

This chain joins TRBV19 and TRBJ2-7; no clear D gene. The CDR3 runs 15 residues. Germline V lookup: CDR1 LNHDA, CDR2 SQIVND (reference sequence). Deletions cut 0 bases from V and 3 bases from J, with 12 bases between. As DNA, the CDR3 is TGTGCCAGTAGTATAGACAGCCAGTCCGTCTACGAGCAGTACTTC. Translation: CASSIDSQSVYEQYF.

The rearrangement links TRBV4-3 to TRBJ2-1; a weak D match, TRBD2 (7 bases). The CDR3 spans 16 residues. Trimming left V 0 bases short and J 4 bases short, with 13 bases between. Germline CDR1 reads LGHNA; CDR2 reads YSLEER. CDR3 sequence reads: CASSQDRRGGYNEQFF. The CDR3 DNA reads TGCGCCAGCAGCCAAGATAGGAGGGGGGGATACAATGAGCAGTTCTTC.

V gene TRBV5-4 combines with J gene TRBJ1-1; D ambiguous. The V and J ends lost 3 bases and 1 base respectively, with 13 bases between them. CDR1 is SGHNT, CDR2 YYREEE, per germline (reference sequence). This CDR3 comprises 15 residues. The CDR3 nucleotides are TGTGCCAGCAGCTCGCCTGGACGGTCGAACACTGAAGCTTTCTTT. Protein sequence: CASSSPGRSNTEAFF.

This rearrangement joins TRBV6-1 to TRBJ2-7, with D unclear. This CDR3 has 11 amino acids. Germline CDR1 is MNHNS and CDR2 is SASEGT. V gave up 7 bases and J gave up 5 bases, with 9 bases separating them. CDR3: CASIGADEQYF. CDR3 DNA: TGTGCCAGCATCGGAGCCGACGAGCAGTACTTC.

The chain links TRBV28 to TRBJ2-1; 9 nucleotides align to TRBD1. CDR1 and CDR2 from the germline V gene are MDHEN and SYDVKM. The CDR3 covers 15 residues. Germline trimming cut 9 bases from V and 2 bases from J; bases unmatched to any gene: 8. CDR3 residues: CASFVQGATYNEQFF. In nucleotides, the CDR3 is TGTGCCAGTTTCGTACAGGGGGCTACCTACAATGAGCAGTTCTTC.

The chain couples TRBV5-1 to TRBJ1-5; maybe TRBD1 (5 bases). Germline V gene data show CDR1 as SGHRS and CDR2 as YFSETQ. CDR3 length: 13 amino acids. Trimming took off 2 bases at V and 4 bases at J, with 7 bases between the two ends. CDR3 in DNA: TGCGCCAGCAGCTTTGGGGGGAATCAGCCCCAGCATTTT. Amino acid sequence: CASSFGGNQPQHF.

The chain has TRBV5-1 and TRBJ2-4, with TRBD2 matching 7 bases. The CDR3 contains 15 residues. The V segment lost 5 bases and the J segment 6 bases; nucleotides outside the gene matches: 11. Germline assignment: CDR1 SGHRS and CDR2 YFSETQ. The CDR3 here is CASSSLGRERNIQYF. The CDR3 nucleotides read TGCGCCAGCAGTTCCCTAGGGCGGGAGAGAAACATTCAGTACTTC.

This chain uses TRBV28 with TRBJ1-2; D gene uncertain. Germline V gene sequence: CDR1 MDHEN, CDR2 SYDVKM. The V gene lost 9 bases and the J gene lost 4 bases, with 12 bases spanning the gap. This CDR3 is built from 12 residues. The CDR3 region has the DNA TGTGCCAGTACAATGCGGCCCTATGGCTACACCTTC. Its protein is CASTMRPYGYTF.

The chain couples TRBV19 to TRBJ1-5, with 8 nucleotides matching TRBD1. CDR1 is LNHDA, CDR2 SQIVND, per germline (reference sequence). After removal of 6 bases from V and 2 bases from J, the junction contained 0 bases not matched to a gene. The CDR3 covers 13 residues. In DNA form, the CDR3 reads TGTGCCAGTAGGGGACAGGGCAATCAGCCCCAGCATTTT. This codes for CASRGQGNQPQHF.

The DNA of the CDR3 is TGTGCCAGAAGCTTGTTCCCGGGACAACTAGCCTCTGGGGCCAACGTCCTGACTTTC. Translated: CARSLFPGQLASGANVLTF. The chain is built from TRBV5-3 and TRBJ2-6, with D perhaps assigned TRBD1 or TRBD2 (6 bases each). TRBV5-3 is noted as an ORF with a role that remains uncertain. This CDR3 is built from 19 residues. Trimming shortened V by 1 base and J by 0 bases, and 17 bases separated the two germline ends.

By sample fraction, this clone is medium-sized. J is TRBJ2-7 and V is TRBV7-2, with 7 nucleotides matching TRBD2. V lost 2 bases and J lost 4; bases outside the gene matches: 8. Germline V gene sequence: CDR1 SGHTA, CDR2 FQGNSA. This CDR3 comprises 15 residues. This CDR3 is CASSLLRQGGYEQYF. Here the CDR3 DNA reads TGTGCCAGCAGCTTACTCCGGCAGGGAGGGTACGAGCAGTACTTC.

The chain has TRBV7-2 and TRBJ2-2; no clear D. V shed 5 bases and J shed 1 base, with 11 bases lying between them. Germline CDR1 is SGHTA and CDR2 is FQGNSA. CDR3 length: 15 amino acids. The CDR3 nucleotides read TGTGCCAGCAGCCTCGGCCTGGGGAACACCGGGGAGCTGTTTTTT. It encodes CASSLGLGNTGELFF.

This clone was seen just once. The CDR3 nucleotides read TGTGCCAGCAGCGTAGCAGCAAATCAGCCCCAGCATTTT. Amino acid sequence: CASSVAANQPQHF. This chain uses TRBV9 with TRBJ1-5, with no clear D. V lost 0 bases and J lost 4, with 5 bases in between. Germline assignment: CDR1 SGDLS and CDR2 YYNGEE. The CDR3 has 13 residues.